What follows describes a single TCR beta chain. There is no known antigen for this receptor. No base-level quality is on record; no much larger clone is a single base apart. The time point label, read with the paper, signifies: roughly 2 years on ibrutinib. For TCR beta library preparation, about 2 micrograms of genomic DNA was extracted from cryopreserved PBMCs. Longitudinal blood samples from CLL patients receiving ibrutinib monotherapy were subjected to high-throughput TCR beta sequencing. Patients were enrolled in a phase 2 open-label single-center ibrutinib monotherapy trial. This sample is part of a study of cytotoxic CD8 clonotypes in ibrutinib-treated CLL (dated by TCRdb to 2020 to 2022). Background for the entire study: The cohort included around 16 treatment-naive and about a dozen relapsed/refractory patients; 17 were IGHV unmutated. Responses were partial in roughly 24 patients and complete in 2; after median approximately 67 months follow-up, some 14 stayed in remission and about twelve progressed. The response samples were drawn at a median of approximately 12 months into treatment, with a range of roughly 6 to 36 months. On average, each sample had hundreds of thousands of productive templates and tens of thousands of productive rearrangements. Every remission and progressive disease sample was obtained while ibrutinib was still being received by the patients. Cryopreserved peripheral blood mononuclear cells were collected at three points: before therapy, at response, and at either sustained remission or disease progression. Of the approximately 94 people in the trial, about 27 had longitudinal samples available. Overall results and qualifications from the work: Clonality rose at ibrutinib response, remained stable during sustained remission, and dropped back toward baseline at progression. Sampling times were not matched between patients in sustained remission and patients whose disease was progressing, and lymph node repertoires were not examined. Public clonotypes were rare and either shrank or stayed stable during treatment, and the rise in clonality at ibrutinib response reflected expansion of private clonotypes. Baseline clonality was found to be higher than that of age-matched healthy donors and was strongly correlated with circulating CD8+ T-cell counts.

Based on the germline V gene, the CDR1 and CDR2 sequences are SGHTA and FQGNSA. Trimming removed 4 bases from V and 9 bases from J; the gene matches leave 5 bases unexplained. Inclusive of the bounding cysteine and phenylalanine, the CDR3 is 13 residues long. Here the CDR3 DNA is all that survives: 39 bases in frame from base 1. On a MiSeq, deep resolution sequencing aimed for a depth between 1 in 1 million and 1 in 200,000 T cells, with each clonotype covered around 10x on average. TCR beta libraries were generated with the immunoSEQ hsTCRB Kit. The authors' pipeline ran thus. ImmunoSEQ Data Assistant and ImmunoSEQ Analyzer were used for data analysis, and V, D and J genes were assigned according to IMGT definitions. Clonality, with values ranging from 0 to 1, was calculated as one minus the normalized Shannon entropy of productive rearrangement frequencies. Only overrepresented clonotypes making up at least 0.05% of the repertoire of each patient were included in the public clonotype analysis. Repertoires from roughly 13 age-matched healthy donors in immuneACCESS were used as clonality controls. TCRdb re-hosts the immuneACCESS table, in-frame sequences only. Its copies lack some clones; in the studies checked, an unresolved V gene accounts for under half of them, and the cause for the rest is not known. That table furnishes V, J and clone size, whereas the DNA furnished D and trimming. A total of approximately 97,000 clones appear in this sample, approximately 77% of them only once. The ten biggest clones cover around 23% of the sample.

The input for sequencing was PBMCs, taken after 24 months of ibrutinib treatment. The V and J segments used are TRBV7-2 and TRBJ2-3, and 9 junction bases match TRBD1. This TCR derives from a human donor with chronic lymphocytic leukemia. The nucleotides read TGTGCCAGCAGCTCCGGGACAGGGAAAACGCAGTATTTT. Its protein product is CASSSGTGKTQYF.